This T cell receptor beta chain was documented in a study of T cell responses to AZD1222 COVID-19 vaccine. Overall study results and limits: It should be noted that donors were predominantly white British and more often female, and clonal diversity was possibly underestimated. There were repertoire samples only from the period after the peak T cell response. Just a handful of people given AZD1222 tested seropositive at baseline. Spike-specific TCR breadth and depth were elevated following two AZD1222 doses.

V was clipped by 4 bases and J by 4 bases, with 6 bases between them. CDR1 SEHNR and CDR2 FQNEAQ come from the germline V gene (reference sequence). This CDR3 has 12 residues. Clones were sequenced by immunoSEQ multiplex PCR, and TCRdb holds only the in-frame ones, with some missing. Found here are some 190,000 clones, approximately 94% of them singletons; the top ten hold around 1.7%. Regarding this clone: Its antigen remains unknown.

The sequences come from peripheral blood, collected 28 days after the second dose of the MenACWY control vaccine. The rearrangement joins TRBV7-9 to TRBJ2-3, with D unclear. This sequence originates from an adult who received the MenACWY meningococcal vaccine as a control. CDR3 nucleotide sequence: TGTGCCAGCAGCTCCCCACCAGATACGCAGTATTTT. This codes for CASSSPPDTQYF.